A single sample gave rise to the 21 T cell receptor beta chains below, sequenced in a study of PD-L1 blockade in urothelial cancer. Clones were read by immunoSEQ multiplex PCR, and TCRdb kept only the in-frame ones, dropping some. Of tens of thousands of clones in the sample, 75% to 90% are singletons; the top ten hold under 6%. The sample consisted of PBMCs, taken around atezolizumab (anti-PD-L1) treatment. The source of these receptors is a woman between 70 and 85 years old with urothelial cancer.

The rearrangement joins TRBV13 to TRBJ2-3, with TRBD1 matching over 10 bases. The trim removed 1 base at V and 1 base at J, leaving 2 bases unmatched. CDR3 length: 16 residues. CDR1 is PRHDT and CDR2 is FYEKMQ in the germline V gene (reference sequence). The CDR3 sequence is CASSLVGTGGTDTQYF. The CDR3 bases are TGTGCCAGCAGCTTAGTAGGGACAGGGGGCACAGATACGCAGTATTTT.

The rearrangement links TRBV2 to TRBJ2-3; D is possibly TRBD1 (6 bases). V lost 7 bases to trimming and J lost 0 bases, with 11 bases between them. Germline CDR1 reads SNHLY; CDR2 reads FYNNEI. The CDR3 length is 14 residues. The CDR3 is CASIIQGSTDTQYF. CDR3 bases: TGTGCCAGCATTATACAGGGTAGCACAGATACGCAGTATTTT.

CDR3 DNA sequence: TGTGCCAGCAGAGGACAGGAACCTTACGAGCAGTACTTC. Translation gives CASRGQEPYEQYF. The rearrangement uses TRBV28 and TRBJ2-7, with 7 bases fitting TRBD1. Trimming cost V 6 bases and J 4 bases; bases outside gene matches: 6. The V gene's germline CDR1 is MDHEN and CDR2 SYDVKM. The CDR3 consists of 13 residues.

The chain is built from TRBV30 and TRBJ2-5, with a tentative D call TRBD1 (6 bases). The CDR3 sequence is 13 residues long. The germline V and J ends were trimmed by 3 bases and 5 bases, with 13 bases remaining between them. In germline, CDR1 is GTSNPN, CDR2 SVGIG (reference sequence). This CDR3 is CAWSGTPGETQYF. The CDR3 coding sequence is TGTGCCTGGAGCGGGACACCGGGGGAGACCCAGTACTTC.

The rearrangement joins TRBV4-2 to TRBJ2-7; D not resolved. The CDR3 loop spans 14 amino acids. Germline values: CDR1 LGHNA, CDR2 YNFKEQ. Trimming left V 0 bases short and J 5 bases short, with 11 bases between. In DNA form, the CDR3 reads TGTGCCAGCAGCCAAGATAGTCCCCTGGACGAGCAGTACTTC. It is translated as CASSQDSPLDEQYF.

The chain uses TRBV5-1 and TRBJ2-7, with D maybe TRBD2 (5 bases). The CDR3 has 15 residues. V was pared by 0 bases and J by 0 bases, with 10 bases between. Germline V gives CDR1 SGHRS, CDR2 YFSETQ. CDR3 sequence reads: CASSLAVGSSYEQYF. The CDR3 DNA reads TGCGCCAGCAGCTTGGCCGTAGGGAGCTCCTACGAGCAGTACTTC.

This clone was counted a few times. This chain connects TRBV7-2 to TRBJ2-5, with 9 bases that match TRBD2. The CDR3 is 17 amino acids. After removal of 2 bases from V and 5 bases from J, the junction contained 12 bases not matched to a gene. CDR1 SGHTA and CDR2 FQGNSA come from the germline V gene. The CDR3 protein is CASSLLGGGGAWETQYF. Here the CDR3 DNA reads TGTGCCAGCAGCTTATTAGGGGGCGGGGGGGCCTGGGAGACCCAGTACTTC. The whole variable domain, filled in from reference TRBV7-2 and TRBJ2-5, reads GAGVSQSPSNKVTEKGKDVELRCDPISGHTALYWYRQSLGQGLEFLIYFQGNSAPDKSGLPSDRFSAERTGGSVSTLTIQRTQQEDSAVYLCASSLLGGGGAWETQYFGPGTRLLVL.

The gene calls are TRBV10-3 and TRBJ1-1, with D unclear. Germline V gene sequence: CDR1 ENHRY, CDR2 SYGVKD. The CDR3 covers 13 residues. V gave up 2 bases and J gave up 2 bases, with 6 bases separating them. In DNA form, the CDR3 reads TGTGCCATCAGTGAGGGCAGAAACACTGAAGCTTTCTTT. Its protein is CAISEGRNTEAFF.

This chain joins TRBV4-1 and TRBJ2-7; tentative D call: TRBD1 (6 bases). The ends were cut back, 5 bases at V and 3 bases at J, with 14 bases in the middle. The CDR3 runs to 14 residues. Per the germline V gene, CDR1 is MGHRA and CDR2 is YSYEKL. The CDR3 protein is CASSSRQVYYEQYF. CDR3 coding DNA: TGCGCCAGCAGCTCGAGACAGGTCTACTACGAGCAGTACTTC.

This clone was counted a few times. This sequence joins TRBV5-1 and TRBJ2-5, with TRBD2 matching 8 bases. The J segment lost 5 bases and the V segment lost 1 base, leaving 4 bases of the junction unmatched. This CDR3 contains 14 residues. Germline V CDR1 and CDR2: SGHRS, YFSETQ. This CDR3 reads CASSLTGGGETQYF. The CDR3 DNA follows: TGCGCCAGCAGCTTGACGGGGGGGGGTGAGACCCAGTACTTC.

The rearrangement joins TRBV6-1 to TRBJ2-6; no clear D. This CDR3 spans 16 amino acids. Germline CDR1 and CDR2: MNHNS and SASEGT. V was pared by 1 base and J by 0 bases, with 7 bases between. The CDR3 loop is CASSEDASSGANVLTF. CDR3 sequence (DNA): TGTGCCAGCAGTGAAGATGCCAGCTCTGGGGCCAACGTCCTGACTTTC.

This sequence joins TRBV25-1 and TRBJ1-6; 7 bases agree with TRBD1. There are 14 residues in the CDR3. Trimming removed 3 bases from V and 9 bases from J; junction bases left unmatched: 5. Germline V lookup: CDR1 MGHDK, CDR2 SYGVNS. The CDR3 DNA reads as TGTGCCAGCAGTGATACCAGGGGGGTTTCACCCCTCCACTTT. Residues: CASSDTRGVSPLHF.

The chain recombines TRBV18 with TRBJ2-2; 8 nucleotides align to TRBD1. This CDR3 is built from 16 residues. V was clipped by 3 bases and J by 7 bases; unmatched bases: 10. Looked up from germline, CDR1 is KGHSH and CDR2 is LQKENI. The CDR3 DNA reads as TGTGCCAGCTCACCGCTCCAGGACAGGGACGGCGGGGAGCTGTTTTTT. As protein: CASSPLQDRDGGELFF.

The V gene is TRBV6-5, the J gene TRBJ1-1; 10 positions agree with TRBD1. The CDR3 loop spans 15 amino acids. The V and J ends lost 0 bases and 5 bases, in that order; junction bases with no gene match: 3. The germline V gene encodes CDR1 MNHEY and CDR2 SVGAGI. Written as DNA, the CDR3 is TGTGCCAGCAGTTACTCCGGGACAGGGGAGACTGAAGCTTTCTTT. Its translation is CASSYSGTGETEAFF.

This clone was seen only once. The rearrangement links TRBV4-2 to TRBJ2-1, with 10 bases lining up with TRBD1. The germline V gene encodes CDR1 LGHNA and CDR2 YNFKEQ. Germline trimming cut 4 bases from V and 8 bases from J; bases unmatched to any gene: 14. The CDR3 has 17 residues. CDR3 in amino acids: CASSPRPGTGAADEQFF. The CDR3 nucleotides read TGTGCCAGCAGCCCACGTCCCGGGACAGGGGCGGCGGATGAGCAGTTCTTC.

The chain carries TRBV5-5 and TRBJ1-6; 7 nucleotides agree with TRBD1. The CDR3 covers 15 residues. The ends lost 7 bases at V and 10 bases at J; junction bases unmatched: 14. Germline V CDR1 and CDR2: SGHKS, YYEKEE (reference sequence). CDR3 protein: CASGLFGTEDSPLHF. DNA for the CDR3: TGTGCCAGCGGACTTTTTGGGACAGAGGACTCACCCCTCCACTTT.

The chain uses TRBV6-1 and TRBJ2-2, with D unclear. The CDR3 covers 15 residues. V shed 6 bases and J shed 4 bases, with 15 bases lying between them. Germline V gene data show CDR1 as MNHNS and CDR2 as SASEGT. The CDR3 is CASSLSDLATGELFF. CDR3 nucleotides: TGTGCCAGCAGCCTGAGCGACTTGGCCACCGGGGAGCTGTTTTTT.

This sequence joins TRBV19 and TRBJ2-2; TRBD2 matches 8 bases. Germline V gene data show CDR1 as LNHDA and CDR2 as SQIVND (reference sequence). J lost 3 bases, V lost 5 bases, and 11 bases had no gene match. CDR3 length: 17 residues. The DNA of the CDR3 is TGTGCCAGTAGTCTCAGGACTAGCTCCATGTACACCGGGGAGCTGTTTTTT. Protein product: CASSLRTSSMYTGELFF. Together with reference TRBV19 and TRBJ2-2, the CDR3 gives the full variable domain: DGGITQSPKYLFRKEGQNVTLSCEQNLNHDAMYWYRQDPGQGLRLIYYSQIVNDFQKGDIAEGYSVSREKKESFPLTVTSAQKNPTAFYLCASSLRTSSMYTGELFFGEGSRLTVL.

The chain employs TRBV7-3 and TRBJ1-2, with a tentative D call TRBD1 (5 bases). CDR1 SGHTA and CDR2 FQGTGA come from the germline V gene. The CDR3 sequence is 15 residues long. With 5 bases removed from V and 5 bases from J, the gap between germline ends came to 18 bases. CDR3 sequence: CASSPGAGRSYGYTF. CDR3 coding DNA: TGTGCCAGCAGCCCCGGGGCGGGGCGCAGTTATGGCTACACCTTC.

J is TRBJ2-1 and V is TRBV5-6; 9 positions match TRBD2. This CDR3 has 14 residues. V shed 4 bases, J shed 6 bases, and the junction held 5 bases outside the gene matches. The germline CDR1 and CDR2 sequences are SGHDT and YYEEEE. CDR3 DNA sequence: TGTGCCAGCAGCAAGCGGGGGGTAGGCAATGAGCAGTTCTTC. It is translated as CASSKRGVGNEQFF.

J is TRBJ1-5 and V is TRBV18, with unresolved D. Trimming took off 5 bases at V and 0 bases at J, with 8 bases between the two ends. The CDR3 has 14 residues. Per the germline V gene, CDR1 is KGHSH and CDR2 is LQKENI. CDR3 sequence (DNA): TGTGCCAGCTCAGGGAGTTATAGCAATCAGCCCCAGCATTTT. Translation: CASSGSYSNQPQHF. The whole variable domain, remainder taken from reference TRBV18 and TRBJ1-5, is NAGVMQNPRHLVRRRGQEARLRCSPMKGHSHVYWYRQLPEEGLKFMVYLQKENIIDESGMPKERFSAEFPKEGPSILRIQQVVRGDSAAYFCASSGSYSNQPQHFGDGTRLSIL.